This TCR beta chain is from a study of CD8 T cells in ankylosing spondylitis. Quantitative 5'-RACE with molecular barcodes was used to make the TCR beta libraries. TCRdb recomputed calls from the 5' RACE reads with MiXCR, one row per CDR3 protein. Seen here are approximately 90,000 distinct CDR3 sequences, about 8.3% observed once, and the top ten hold approximately 9.7%. Study observations and caveats: Among TCR beta sequences, a motif of several highly homologous variants appeared characteristic of ankylosing spondylitis blood. Reportedly, significant enrichment of disease-linked clones occurred in matched ankylosing spondylitis synovial fluid.

This clonotype was counted at least ten times. Its target is unknown. Germline V CDR1 and CDR2: SGDLS, YYNGEE. V lost 0 bases and J 0 bases, leaving 11 bases between the germline ends. The CDR3 runs to 16 residues. The chain carries TRBV9 and TRBJ2-3; D is perhaps TRBD1 (5 bases). This TCR came from a male donor with ankylosing spondylitis or in good health (not recorded which). Sequencing was done on a sample of blood, either unsorted or a sorted T cell fraction (not recorded which). CDR3 protein: CASSVEGHTSTDTQYF. In nucleotides, the CDR3 is TGTGCCAGCAGCGTAGAGGGGCATACTAGCACAGATACGCAGTATTTT.